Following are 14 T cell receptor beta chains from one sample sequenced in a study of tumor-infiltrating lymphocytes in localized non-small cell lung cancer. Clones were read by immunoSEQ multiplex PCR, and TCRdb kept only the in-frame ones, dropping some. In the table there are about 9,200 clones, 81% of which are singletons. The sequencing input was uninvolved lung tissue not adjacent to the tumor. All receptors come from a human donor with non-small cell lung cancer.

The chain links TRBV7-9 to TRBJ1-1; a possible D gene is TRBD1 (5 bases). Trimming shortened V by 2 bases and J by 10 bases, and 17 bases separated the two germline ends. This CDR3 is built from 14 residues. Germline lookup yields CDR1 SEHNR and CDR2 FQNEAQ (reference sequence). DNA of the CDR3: TGTGCCAGCAGCTTAATCGAGGGACTTTTGTCAGCTTTCTTT. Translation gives CASSLIEGLLSAFF.

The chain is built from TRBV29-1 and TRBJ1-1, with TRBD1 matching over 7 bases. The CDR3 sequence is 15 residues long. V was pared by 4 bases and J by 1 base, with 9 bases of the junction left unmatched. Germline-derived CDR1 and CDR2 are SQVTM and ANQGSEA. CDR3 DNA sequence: TGCAGCGTTGCCAGGACAGGCGGTGGGAACACTGAAGCTTTCTTT. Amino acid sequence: CSVARTGGGNTEAFF. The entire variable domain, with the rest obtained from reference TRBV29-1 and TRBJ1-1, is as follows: SAVISQKPSRDICQRGTSLTIQCQVDSQVTMMFWYRQQPGQSLTLIATANQGSEATYESGFVIDKFPISRPNLTFSTLTVSNMSPEDSSIYLCSVARTGGGNTEAFFGQGTRLTVV.

The CDR3 loop reads CASSPGTGFDYEQYF. In DNA, the CDR3 is TGTGCCAGCAGCCCCGGGACAGGGTTCGACTACGAGCAGTACTTC. The chain is built from TRBV7-9 and TRBJ2-7; the match to TRBD1 covers 9 bases. Trimming cost V 5 bases and J 3 bases; bases outside gene matches: 8. The CDR3 covers 15 residues. The germline gives CDR1 SEHNR, CDR2 FQNEAQ (reference sequence).

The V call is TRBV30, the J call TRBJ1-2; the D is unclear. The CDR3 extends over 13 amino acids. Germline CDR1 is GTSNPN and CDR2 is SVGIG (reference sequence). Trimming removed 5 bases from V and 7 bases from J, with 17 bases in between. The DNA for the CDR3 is TGTGCCTGGTCATTGGCTTCGCGCACTGGCTACACCTTC. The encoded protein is CAWSLASRTGYTF.

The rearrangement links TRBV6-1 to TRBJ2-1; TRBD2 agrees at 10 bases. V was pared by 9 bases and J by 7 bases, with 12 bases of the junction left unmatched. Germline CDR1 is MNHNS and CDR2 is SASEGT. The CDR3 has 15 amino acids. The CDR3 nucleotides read TGTGCCAGTCTGAAAGGACTAGCGGCTTATAATGAGCAGTTCTTC. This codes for CASLKGLAAYNEQFF.

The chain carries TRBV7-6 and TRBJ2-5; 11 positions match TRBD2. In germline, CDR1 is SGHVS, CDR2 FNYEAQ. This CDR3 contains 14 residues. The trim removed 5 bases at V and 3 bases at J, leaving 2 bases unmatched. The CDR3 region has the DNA TGTGCCAGCAGCCGACTAGCGGGAAAAGAGACCCAGTACTTC. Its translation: CASSRLAGKETQYF.

CDR3 bases: TGTGCCAGCAGCTTAGGTGGGGTTGGGGCATCGAACACTGAAGCTTTCTTT. Translated: CASSLGGVGASNTEAFF. The V and J genes are TRBV11-3 and TRBJ1-1; maybe TRBD1 (5 bases). The germline CDR1 and CDR2 sequences are SGHNT and YENEEA. CDR3 length: 17 amino acids. V was clipped by 1 base and J by 1 base, with 16 bases between them.

This CDR3 is CSVRTGDYGYTF. The DNA for the CDR3 is TGCAGCGTAAGGACAGGGGACTATGGCTACACCTTC. The rearrangement uses TRBV29-1 and TRBJ1-2; 9 nucleotides agree with TRBD1. After removal of 6 bases from V and 3 bases from J, the junction contained 2 bases not matched to a gene. The CDR3 has 12 residues. The germline V gene encodes CDR1 SQVTM and CDR2 ANQGSEA. Full variable domain (remainder filled in from reference TRBV29-1 and TRBJ1-2): SAVISQKPSRDICQRGTSLTIQCQVDSQVTMMFWYRQQPGQSLTLIATANQGSEATYESGFVIDKFPISRPNLTFSTLTVSNMSPEDSSIYLCSVRTGDYGYTFGSGTRLTVV.

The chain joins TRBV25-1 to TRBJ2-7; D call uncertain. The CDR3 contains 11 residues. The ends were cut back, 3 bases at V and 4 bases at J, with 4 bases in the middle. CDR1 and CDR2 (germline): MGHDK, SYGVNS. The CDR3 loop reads CASSEGYEQYF. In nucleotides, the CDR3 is TGTGCCAGCAGTGAGGGTTACGAGCAGTACTTC.

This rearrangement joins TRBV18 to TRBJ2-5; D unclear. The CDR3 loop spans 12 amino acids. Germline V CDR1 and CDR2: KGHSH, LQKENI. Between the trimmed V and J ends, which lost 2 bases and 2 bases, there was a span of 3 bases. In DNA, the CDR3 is TGTGCCAGCTCACCAAAGCAAGAGACCCAGTACTTC. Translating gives CASSPKQETQYF.

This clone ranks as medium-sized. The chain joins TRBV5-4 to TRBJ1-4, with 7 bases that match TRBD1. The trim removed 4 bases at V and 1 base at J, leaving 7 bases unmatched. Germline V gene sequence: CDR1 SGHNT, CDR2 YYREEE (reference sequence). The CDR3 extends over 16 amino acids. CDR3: CASSTEQGRTNEKLFF. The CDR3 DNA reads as TGTGCCAGCAGCACCGAACAGGGGAGAACTAATGAAAAACTGTTTTTT. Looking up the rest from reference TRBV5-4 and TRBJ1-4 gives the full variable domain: ETGVTQSPTHLIKTRGQQVTLRCSSQSGHNTVSWYQQALGQGPQFIFQYYREEENGRGNFPPRFSGLQFPNYSSELNVNALELDDSALYLCASSTEQGRTNEKLFFGSGTQLSVL.

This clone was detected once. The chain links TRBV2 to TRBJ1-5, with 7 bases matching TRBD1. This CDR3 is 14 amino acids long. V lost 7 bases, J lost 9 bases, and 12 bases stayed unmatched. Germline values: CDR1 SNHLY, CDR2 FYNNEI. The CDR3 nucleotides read TGTGCCAGCAAGACAGCCTTCCAGGGGGGGCCCCAGCATTTT. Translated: CASKTAFQGGPQHF.

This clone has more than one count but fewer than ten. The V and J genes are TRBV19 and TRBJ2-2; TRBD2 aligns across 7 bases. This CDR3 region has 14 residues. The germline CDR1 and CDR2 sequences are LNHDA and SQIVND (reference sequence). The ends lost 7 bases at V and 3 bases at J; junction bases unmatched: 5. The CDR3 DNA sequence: TGTGCCAGTACCCGGGGGGACTACACCGGGGAGCTGTTTTTT. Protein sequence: CASTRGDYTGELFF.

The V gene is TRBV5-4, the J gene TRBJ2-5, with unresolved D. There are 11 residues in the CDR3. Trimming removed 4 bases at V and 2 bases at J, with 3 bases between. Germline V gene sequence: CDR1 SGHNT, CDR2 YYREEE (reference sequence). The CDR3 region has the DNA TGTGCCAGCAGCAAACAAGAGACCCAGTACTTC. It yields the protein CASSKQETQYF.